This entry lists 20 T cell receptor beta chains sequenced from one sample in a study of radiotherapy plus CTLA-4 blockade in lung cancer. Data came from immunoSEQ multiplex PCR; TCRdb stores just in-frame clones and leaves some out. The data contain roughly 88,000 clones, 83% of them seen just once; the ten biggest clones take up 0.65% to 0.9%. The material was peripheral blood, obtained from a patient treated with radiotherapy plus ipilimumab. The receptors here all came from a human donor with non-small cell lung cancer who had stable disease on radiotherapy plus ipilimumab.

The genes are TRBV4-2 and TRBJ2-1; 9 bases agree with TRBD2. This CDR3 region has 16 residues. The germline V gene encodes CDR1 LGHNA and CDR2 YNFKEQ. The V and J ends lost 3 bases and 10 bases, in that order; junction bases with no gene match: 13. The CDR3 nucleotides read TGTGCCAGCAGCCAGGCTAGCGGGGTGGCAAGGTGGGAGCAGTTCTTC. Translation gives CASSQASGVARWEQFF.

The chain links TRBV7-8 to TRBJ2-7, with D possibly TRBD2 on 5 matching bases. This CDR3 contains 13 residues. V was trimmed by 0 bases and J by 3 bases, leaving 6 bases between them. The V gene's germline CDR1 is SGHVS and CDR2 FQNEAQ. CDR3 DNA: TGTGCCAGCAGCTTAGCGACTAACTACGAGCAGTACTTC. This codes for CASSLATNYEQYF. The whole variable domain, filled in from reference TRBV7-8 and TRBJ2-7, reads GAGVSQSPRYKVAKRGQDVALRCDPISGHVSLFWYQQALGQGPEFLTYFQNEAQLDKSGLPSDRFFAERPEGSVSTLKIQRTQQEDSAVYLCASSLATNYEQYFGPGTRLTVT.

The chain has TRBV10-2 and TRBJ2-5; possible D gene TRBD2, 6 bases. The V gene's germline CDR1 is WSHSY and CDR2 SAAADI. This CDR3 is built from 16 residues. With 3 bases removed from V and 1 base from J, the gap between germline ends came to 15 bases. CDR3 protein: CASSEGGSGIQETQYF. The CDR3 DNA reads TGCGCCAGCAGTGAAGGAGGTAGCGGAATCCAAGAGACCCAGTACTTC.

The rearrangement links TRBV29-1 to TRBJ2-3; D unresolved. V lost 7 bases and J 6 bases, leaving 14 bases between the germline ends. The CDR3 covers 12 residues. Germline assignment: CDR1 SQVTM and CDR2 ANQGSEA. CDR3 region: CSASRPRDTQYF. DNA of the CDR3: TGCAGCGCGTCCCGACCGCGGGATACGCAGTATTTT.

The rearrangement links TRBV5-4 to TRBJ2-2; tentatively, D is TRBD1 (5 bases). From germline, CDR1 is SGHNT and CDR2 YYREEE (reference sequence). Trimming cost V 4 bases and J 6 bases, with 10 bases left between them. The CDR3 has 13 residues. CDR3 nucleotide sequence: TGTGCCAGCAGCCTCGACAGATCCGGGGAGCTGTTTTTT. Its translation: CASSLDRSGELFF. Drawing the rest from reference TRBV5-4 and TRBJ2-2, the complete variable domain is ETGVTQSPTHLIKTRGQQVTLRCSSQSGHNTVSWYQQALGQGPQFIFQYYREEENGRGNFPPRFSGLQFPNYSSELNVNALELDDSALYLCASSLDRSGELFFGEGSRLTVL.

The chain uses TRBV21-1 and TRBJ2-3; TRBD2 was called by the table and not checked on the DNA. TRBV21-1 is a pseudogene segment. The CDR3 loop spans 16 amino acids. The CDR3 region has the DNA TGTGCCAGCAGCAAACCTGGGAGGGGGGTCACAGATACGCAGTATTTT. Translated, it gives CASSKPGRGVTDTQYF.

The chain is built from TRBV2 and TRBJ2-1, with D hard to call. Germline V gene sequence: CDR1 SNHLY, CDR2 FYNNEI. V was pared by 1 base and J by 6 bases, with 7 bases between. The CDR3 sequence is 13 residues long. CDR3 nucleotides: TGTGCCAGCAGTGAAGTGGGGATCAATGAGCAGTTCTTC. Amino acids: CASSEVGINEQFF.

The chain recombines TRBV18 with TRBJ2-7; 9 nucleotides align to TRBD2. The CDR3 has 14 residues. Per the germline V gene, CDR1 is KGHSH and CDR2 is LQKENI. V lost 5 bases, J lost 3 bases, and 5 bases stayed unmatched. CDR3 region: CASSGSGGDYEQYF. The DNA of the CDR3 is TGTGCCAGCTCAGGTAGCGGGGGTGACTACGAGCAGTACTTC.

The gene calls are TRBV6-1 and TRBJ1-5; D may be TRBD1 (6 bases). With 6 bases removed from V and 3 bases from J, the gap between germline ends came to 15 bases. The CDR3 length is 15 residues. Germline values: CDR1 MNHNS, CDR2 SASEGT. CDR3 bases: TGTGCCAGCAGGTGGGGGGCCAACCCCAATCAGCCCCAGCATTTT. This gives the protein CASRWGANPNQPQHF.

The genes are TRBV10-2 and TRBJ2-7, with a tentative D call TRBD2 (6 bases). The CDR3 runs to 16 residues. CDR1 is WSHSY, CDR2 SAAADI, per germline. The V and J ends lost 0 bases and 0 bases respectively, with 12 bases between them. CDR3: CASSESLTGVSYEQYF. The CDR3 region has the DNA TGCGCCAGCAGTGAGTCCCTAACGGGGGTCTCCTACGAGCAGTACTTC.

The J gene is TRBJ1-6, the V gene TRBV6-4; perhaps TRBD1 as D (5 bases). This CDR3 has 13 residues. Between the trimmed V and J ends, which lost 2 bases and 8 bases, there was a span of 7 bases. Germline-derived CDR1 and CDR2 are MRHNA and SNTAGT. The chain's CDR3 is CASSDRGDSPLHF. The CDR3 DNA reads TGTGCCAGCAGTGACAGGGGCGATTCACCCCTCCACTTT.

This chain links TRBV7-8 with TRBJ1-5; no clear D. The CDR3 loop spans 13 amino acids. Germline V gene data show CDR1 as SGHVS and CDR2 as FQNEAQ. Trimming shortened V by 2 bases and J by 4 bases, and 6 bases separated the two germline ends. Here the CDR3 reads CASSLIPNQPQHF. In DNA form, the CDR3 reads TGTGCCAGCAGCTTAATACCGAATCAGCCCCAGCATTTT.

The chain has TRBV7-9 and TRBJ2-1; the D gene is possibly TRBD2 (6 bases). Germline-derived CDR1 and CDR2 are SEHNR and FQNEAQ (reference sequence). The CDR3 runs 14 residues. The V end lost 5 bases, the J end lost 5 bases, and 13 bases lay between the germline ends. CDR3 DNA sequence: TGTGCCAGCAGCACGCCGGGGGTCAACAATGAGCAGTTCTTC. Translated: CASSTPGVNNEQFF.

V gene TRBV19 combines with J gene TRBJ1-6; 8 bases line up with TRBD1. This CDR3 has 16 residues. With V trimmed by 4 bases and J by 3 bases, 5 bases remained unmatched. Germline V gene lookup returns CDR1 LNHDA and CDR2 SQIVND (reference sequence). The CDR3 sequence is CASSTGTGRYNSPLHF. In DNA, the CDR3 is TGTGCCAGTAGTACCGGGACAGGCCGCTATAATTCACCCCTCCACTTT.

The chain is built from TRBV11-1 and TRBJ1-1; TRBD1 aligns across 9 bases. The V segment lost 3 bases and the J segment 1 base; nucleotides outside the gene matches: 0. Germline CDR1 reads SGHAT; CDR2 reads FQDESV (reference sequence). The CDR3 length is 14 residues. CDR3 nucleotides: TGTGCCAGCAGCTTGGGACAGGGGAACACTGAAGCTTTCTTT. Its protein product is CASSLGQGNTEAFF. The whole variable domain, remainder taken from reference TRBV11-1 and TRBJ1-1, is EAEVAQSPRYKITEKSQAVAFWCDPISGHATLYWYRQILGQGPELLVQFQDESVVDDSQLPKDRFSAERLKGVDSTLKIQPAELGDSAMYLCASSLGQGNTEAFFGQGTRLTVV.

The chain couples TRBV5-1 to TRBJ2-3; 8 bases fit TRBD2. The CDR3 runs to 16 residues. V trimming: 0 bases; J trimming: 0 bases; junction bases outside the gene matches: 3. Germline V gives CDR1 SGHRS, CDR2 YFSETQ. Here the CDR3 reads CASSLGTSPSTDTQYF. CDR3 nucleotide sequence: TGCGCCAGCAGCTTGGGGACTAGCCCCAGCACAGATACGCAGTATTTT.

This clone was observed a handful of times. The V gene is TRBV7-2, the J gene TRBJ2-1; D may correspond to TRBD1 or TRBD2 (6 bases each). This CDR3 has 15 amino acids. V lost 0 bases and J lost 3, with 9 bases in between. Germline loops: CDR1 SGHTA, CDR2 FQGNSA. The CDR3 bases are TGTGCCAGCAGCTTAGCCGGGGGCGTCTACAATGAGCAGTTCTTC. Protein sequence: CASSLAGGVYNEQFF.

The sample holds one count of this clone. The rearrangement links TRBV5-1 to TRBJ2-1; TRBD2 aligns across 11 bases. V lost 4 bases to trimming and J lost 7 bases; unmatched junction nucleotides: 7. There are 15 residues in the CDR3. Looked up from germline, CDR1 is SGHRS and CDR2 is YFSETQ. The CDR3 nucleotides are TGCGCCAGCAGCATTAGCGGGGGGGCCAAGAATGAGCAGTTCTTC. The encoded protein is CASSISGGAKNEQFF.

V is TRBV6-7 and J is TRBJ1-2; 8 bases are shared with TRBD1. TRBV6-7 is classed as an ORF, of uncertain function. V lost 2 bases to trimming and J lost 3 bases; unmatched junction nucleotides: 11. The CDR3 contains 17 residues. The CDR3 reads CASSYPTGEGGYYGYTF. In nucleotides, the CDR3 is TGTGCCAGCAGTTACCCGACAGGGGAGGGCGGATACTATGGCTACACCTTC.

In DNA form, the CDR3 reads TGTGCCAGCAGCATGCAAGGCACCTCTAGCACAGATACGCAGTATTTT. It encodes CASSMQGTSSTDTQYF. The genes are TRBV16 and TRBJ2-3, with D unclear. The CDR3 covers 16 residues. Germline CDR1 KGHSY, CDR2 FQNENV. V was pared by 5 bases and J by 0 bases, with 15 bases between.